This T cell receptor beta chain was recorded in a study of regulatory T cells in long-lasting Graves disease. The wider study: Antithyroid drugs had been given to newly diagnosed Graves' patients for under 3 months.

As to time point: newly diagnosed GD, antithyroid drugs for less than 3 months. The TCR library was prepared using RNA isolated from PBMCs. EDTA tubes received around 10 milliliters of drawn peripheral blood. V shed 4 bases and J 7 bases; nucleotides not matched to a gene: 7. The CDR3 contains 16 residues. Germline CDR1 reads LNHNV; CDR2 reads YYDKDF (reference sequence). Notes on the study in general: Preferential use of TRBV28, TRBJ1-2 and TRBJ2-5 was seen in persistent disease.

HTBI primers from iRepertoire and Arm-PCR of CDR3 regions yielded the TCR beta libraries. MiXCR, applied by TCRdb to the multiplex PCR reads, yields one record per CDR3 protein. This table has about 470,000 distinct CDR3 sequences, 14% to 15% appearing once. This clonotype was found many times. Its cognate antigen is unknown. These records were also assigned to another study, of T cells in Graves' hyperthyroidism and ophthalmopathy. That study reports: A set of HTBI primers served as the primers for a first-round RT-PCR of the TCR CDR3.

This sequence was found in a woman aged 25-40 years with Graves disease. The sample in question was peripheral blood mononuclear cells (PBMCs), obtained at new diagnosis, from a patient treated with antithyroid drugs. J is TRBJ2-1 and V is TRBV15, with 13 bases identical to TRBD2. CDR3 residues: CATSKGLAGHYNEQFF. The CDR3 bases are TGTGCCACCAGCAAGGGACTAGCGGGGCACTATAATGAGCAGTTCTTC.